This T cell receptor beta chain was obtained from a study of T cell responses to AZD1222 COVID-19 vaccine (TCRdb year 2021). Describing the broader study: AZD1222 recipients with second doses at about 4 weeks or about 12 weeks were pooled, because spike-specific TCR depth and breadth did not differ between schedules. TCR sequencing covered some 250 trial participants: around 210 given two doses of AZD1222 and 26 given two doses of MenACWY control vaccine. Trial participants were enrolled by age into 18-55, 56-69 and 70-plus year subgroups, with roughly 160, 29 and 62 TCR-sequenced participants respectively.

The CDR3 regions of human TCRbeta chains were subjected to immunosequencing. In the source study's methods: Repertoire TCRs were checked for matches against a reference library of SARS-CoV-2-specific TCRs that had been generated using the MIRA antigen-specificity platform. Breadth meant the fraction of unique TCRs that were SARS-CoV-2-associated, whereas depth meant the fraction of total T cells that were SARS-CoV-2-associated. Using the MIRA data, each spike-specific TCR was assigned both to the spike region to which the TCR was reactive and to a CD4 or CD8 class. Log10-transformed breadth and depth values were compared by one-way ANOVA with Sidak's multiple comparisons tests. Not all clones reach the TCRdb copy of this immuneACCESS table, which keeps in-frame sequences only. Checked studies attribute under half of the gap to unresolved V genes and leave the rest unexplained. From that table come the V and J calls and clone size; the DNA was used to work out D and trimming. In all, the sample holds 50,000 to 55,000 clones, and about 81% of those were seen once. Over 20% of the sample belongs to the ten largest clones.

The germline V gene (reference sequence) gives CDR1 as LNHDA and CDR2 as SQIVND. The CDR3 holds 13 amino acids from the cysteine to the phenylalanine. The read is trimmed to its CDR3 DNA, 39 bases read in frame from base 1. V was cut back by 6 bases and J by 3 bases, leaving a gap of 9 bases between them. General conclusions and limits of the study: Because no day 14 peak-response samples were available, repertoires were characterized only after the peak T cell response. Conclusions about previously exposed vaccinees are limited because only six or seven AZD1222 recipients were SARS-CoV-2 seropositive at baseline. In the small 56-69-year group, the increase in depth fell short of significance, most likely because of low power. Reportedly, close to half of the unique spike-specific TCRs recognized epitopes lying outside the regions that are mutated in the B.1.351 and B.1.1.7 variants. Spike-specific TCR breadth and depth rose significantly after two AZD1222 doses compared with day 0 and with MenACWY recipients. The whole spike protein was spanned by vaccine-associated CD4 TCRs, and dominant responses were seen in regions 160-218 and 743-854. Participants were mostly white British, with more females than males. The authors suggested clonal diversity may have been underestimated.

As concerns this clone: No antigen is known for it. No base quality values were provided; no much bigger clone lies one nucleotide off.

The time point tag for this specimen amounts to: baseline before first vaccination. Vaccinee samples were obtained from the UK trials COV001 and COV002, which included a single-blind randomized controlled phase 2/3 trial of AZD1222 (ChAdOx1 nCoV-19) in healthy adults. For TCRbeta chain sequencing, PBMC samples from trial participants were taken at day 0 and at day 28 after the second dose. The source material was peripheral blood, sampled on day 0 of AZD1222 vaccination. This sequence was found in an adult in good health. The chain is made from TRBV19 and TRBJ1-5; there is no confident call for the D gene. The sequenced DNA: TGTGCCAGTAGCAGCACAATCAATCAGCCCCAGCATTTT. Translated, it reads CASSSTINQPQHF.